The 8 T cell receptor beta chains in this list originate from one sample, sequenced in a study of blood T cell repertoires in COVID-19. Assay used: immunoSEQ multiplex PCR; TCRdb lists only in-frame clones, some missing. The sample lists some 140,000 clones; approximately 86% were seen once. The specimen sequenced was peripheral blood. These TCRs come from a man between 60 and 70 years old with COVID-19, enrolled during active disease.

This clone was detected once. The CDR3 loop reads CASSLGTGVYEQYF. DNA of the CDR3: TGCGCCAGCAGCTTGGGTACAGGGGTCTACGAGCAGTACTTC. The V call is TRBV5-1, the J call TRBJ2-7, with 7 bases lining up with TRBD1. The CDR3 is made up of 14 amino acids. Germline V CDR1 and CDR2: SGHRS, YFSETQ. The V gene end was trimmed by 0 bases and the J gene end by 3 bases; junction bases not matched to a gene: 3. Full variable domain (remainder filled in from reference TRBV5-1 and TRBJ2-7): KAGVTQTPRYLIKTRGQQVTLSCSPISGHRSVSWYQQTPGQGLQFLFEYFSETQRNKGNFPGRFSGRQFSNSRSEMNVSTLELGDSALYLCASSLGTGVYEQYFGPGTRLTVT.

The V gene is TRBV6-4, the J gene TRBJ2-1; D unresolved. The CDR3 has 11 residues. The V gene lost 11 bases and the J gene lost 11 bases, with 16 bases spanning the gap. The germline V gene has CDR1 MRHNA and CDR2 SNTAGT. The CDR3 nucleotides read TGTGCCTACCGACCCTGGAGCCAGCAGTTCTTC. Translation: CAYRPWSQQFF.

V usage is TRBV7-2 and J usage is TRBJ2-7, with TRBD1 matching 9 bases. V shed 2 bases and J 3 bases; nucleotides not matched to a gene: 8. This CDR3 spans 16 amino acids. Germline V gene sequence: CDR1 SGHTA, CDR2 FQGNSA. CDR3 loop: CASSLFGDRGGYEQYF. CDR3 bases: TGTGCCAGCAGCTTATTTGGCGACAGGGGGGGCTACGAGCAGTACTTC.

This chain joins TRBV5-8 and TRBJ2-1; 11 nucleotides line up with TRBD2. V trimming: 10 bases; J trimming: 1 base; junction bases outside the gene matches: 7. The CDR3 loop spans 15 amino acids. Per germline, CDR1 SGHTS and CDR2 YDEGEE. The CDR3, as DNA: TGTGCCGACAAAACTAGCGGGGGTTCCTACAATGAGCAGTTCTTC. Residues: CADKTSGGSYNEQFF.

This clone has only one observation. Here the CDR3 reads CASSYPLLTDTQYF. The CDR3 DNA reads TGTGCCAGCAGTTACCCCCTCCTCACAGATACGCAGTATTTT. The chain is built from TRBV6-2 or TRBV6-3 and TRBJ2-3; D is undetermined. CDR3 size: 14 residues. V shed 2 bases and J shed 2 bases, with 8 bases lying between them. Per germline, CDR1 MNHEY and CDR2 SVGEGT.

The chain links TRBV5-6 to TRBJ1-3; tentative D call: TRBD1 (6 bases). This CDR3 is 16 amino acids long. CDR1 and CDR2 from the germline V gene are SGHDT and YYEEEE. Trimming removed 4 bases from V and 0 bases from J, with 14 bases in between. CDR3 in amino acids: CASSGRTVTSGNTIYF. The DNA of the CDR3 is TGTGCCAGCAGCGGCCGGACAGTAACCTCTGGAAACACCATATATTTT.

This rearrangement joins TRBV28 to TRBJ1-2; 7 bases line up with TRBD1. V gave up 5 bases and J gave up 6 bases; unmatched junction bases: 9. The CDR3 has 14 amino acids. The germline CDR1 and CDR2 sequences are MDHEN and SYDVKM. This chain's CDR3 is CASSGQGGVDGYTF. CDR3 coding DNA: TGTGCCAGCAGTGGCCAGGGGGGTGTTGATGGCTACACCTTC.

The chain uses TRBV28 and TRBJ2-7; 8 bases agree with TRBD2. CDR3 length: 14 amino acids. CDR1 is MDHEN, CDR2 SYDVKM, per germline. Germline trimming cut 3 bases from V and 2 bases from J; bases unmatched to any gene: 3. CDR3 bases: TGTGCCAGCAGTTTTAGCGGGGTTACCTACGAGCAGTACTTC. Protein sequence: CASSFSGVTYEQYF.